Listed below are T cell receptor beta chains from one sample, sequenced in a study of blood T cell repertoires in COVID-19. Method: immunoSEQ multiplex PCR; TCRdb's copy keeps in-frame clones and lacks some. The sample includes about 360,000 clones, 85% to 90% seen only once; the top ten take about 3%. The sequencing input was peripheral blood. The receptors here all came from a human donor in a cohort sampled during active COVID-19. Both conserved end residues are part of each CDR3. D genes are given only for firm matches. Size is stated for part of the rows, as once, few or many counts, or as a class when the clone is expanded.

D | J | size | V | CDR3
NA | TRBJ2-5 | NA | TRBV29-1 | CSGGPTGQETQYF
TRBD2 | TRBJ2-5 | NA | TRBV2 | CASSGGRTSGQETQYF
NA | TRBJ2-3 | NA | TRBV27 | CASSLYRGKRGDTQYF
TRBD2 | TRBJ2-5 | NA | TRBV29-1 | CSLGLAGAETQYF
NA | TRBJ2-2 | NA | TRBV7-3 | CASSPTDRRSGTGELFF
NA | TRBJ2-3 | NA | TRBV10-3 | CAITARDTRWGTDTQYF
TRBD1 | TRBJ2-2 | once | TRBV9 | CASSVMDRGPIGELFF
TRBD1 | TRBJ1-1 | NA | TRBV11-2 | CASSSIRGLRNTEAFF
TRBD1 | TRBJ1-1 | few | TRBV6-2/TRBV6-3 | CASSYPTGEIVTEAFF
NA | TRBJ1-3 | NA | TRBV28 | CASSLSGGLSGNTIYF
TRBD1 | TRBJ2-2 | NA | TRBV27 | CASTTRTGGAAYTGELFF
NA | TRBJ1-2 | NA | TRBV19 | CASSNRRYYGYTF
NA | TRBJ2-1 | NA | TRBV11-3 | CASSFSAFFSEQFF
TRBD2 | TRBJ2-1 | NA | TRBV6-4 | CASSDSSSSGGVGEQFF
NA | TRBJ1-1 | NA | TRBV5-6 | CASRRNPLGATSEAFF
NA | TRBJ2-7 | NA | TRBV3-1/TRBV3-2 | CASSQVLEPGEQYF
NA | TRBJ1-6 | once | TRBV5-4 | CASSLERTMSSPLHF
TRBD1 | TRBJ2-6 | NA | TRBV5-1 | CASSLFRGTGNSGANVLTF
NA | TRBJ1-6 | NA | TRBV30 | CAWSVLENSPLHF
NA | TRBJ1-2 | NA | TRBV6-5 | CASAVLTGSPGGYTF
NA | TRBJ2-5 | NA | TRBV7-8 | CASSFDPTRLVEETQYF
TRBD1 | TRBJ2-5 | NA | TRBV18 | CASSLGDRGRGETQYF
NA | TRBJ1-4 | few | TRBV7-9 | CASSLGQFNEKLFF
TRBD1 | TRBJ1-2 | NA | TRBV30 | CAWSRGTGGARGYTF
TRBD2 | TRBJ2-2 | NA | TRBV9 | CASRGGLAGITGELFF
NA | TRBJ2-1 | few | TRBV5-6 | CASSLNPAGEQFF
TRBD1 | TRBJ1-2 | NA | TRBV18 | CASSPEGLGGADSYGYTF
NA | TRBJ1-2 | NA | TRBV28 | CASRSGNYGYTF
NA | TRBJ2-1 | NA | TRBV4-1 | CASSVRGALQTEQFF
TRBD2 | TRBJ2-5 | NA | TRBV5-4 | CASSAAGRGQETQYF
NA | TRBJ1-6 | NA | TRBV15 | CATSRDPGGVGSPLHF
NA | TRBJ1-5 | NA | TRBV19 | CARENPQDSNQPQHF
TRBD1 | TRBJ1-6 | NA | TRBV7-9 | CASSLRPSQGAVNSPLHF
NA | TRBJ2-7 | NA | TRBV29-1 | CSVERDTAYEQYF
NA | TRBJ2-7 | NA | TRBV7-9 | CASSPQVAPYEQYF
TRBD1 | TRBJ1-6 | NA | TRBV25-1 | CASSEYGTGGNSPLHF
NA | TRBJ2-7 | NA | TRBV30 | CAWAPGEIYEQYF
TRBD1 | TRBJ2-7 | NA | TRBV7-3 | CASSLSGYRGVYEQYF
NA | TRBJ1-1 | few | TRBV5-1 | CASSQAFGTEAFF
TRBD2 | TRBJ2-3 | NA | TRBV7-2 | CASSLTGTSGSADTQYF
NA | TRBJ2-7 | NA | TRBV7-2 | CASSHTVTLTGEQYF